These 28 T cell receptor beta chains share one sample of origin, sequenced in a study of cytomegalovirus exposure and HLA in healthy donors. In the PCR, 60 Vbeta and 13 Jbeta primers were used. Using immunoSEQ multiplex PCR, the repertoire was profiled, and TCRdb retains in-frame clones only, with some absent. This sample's table reports some 75,000 clones. The sample taken for sequencing was PBMCs. Source of these receptors: a man aged 35-49 years in good health and CMV-seronegative.

The V gene is TRBV6-1, the J gene TRBJ2-1; TRBD1 is a possible D gene (6 bases). CDR3 size: 15 residues. The V gene's germline CDR1 is MNHNS and CDR2 SASEGT. The V end was cut by 3 bases, the J end by 2 bases, with 11 bases between. CDR3 region: CASSDRGEAYNEQFF. As DNA, the CDR3 is TGTGCCAGCAGTGACAGGGGCGAGGCCTACAATGAGCAGTTCTTC.

CDR3 region: CASSLGAGGNTIYF. The CDR3 DNA is TGTGCCAGCAGCTTGGGGGCAGGGGGAAACACCATATATTTT. This chain uses TRBV5-6 with TRBJ1-3, with D maybe TRBD1 (5 bases). This CDR3 spans 14 amino acids. Trimming removed 0 bases from V and 4 bases from J, with 8 bases in between. Germline CDR1 and CDR2: SGHDT and YYEEEE.

This rearrangement joins TRBV9 to TRBJ2-5; TRBD1 aligns across 9 bases. V gave up 0 bases and J gave up 10 bases; unmatched junction bases: 16. Looked up from germline, CDR1 is SGDLS and CDR2 is YYNGEE. This CDR3 has 17 amino acids. In nucleotides, the CDR3 is TGTGCCAGCAGCGTAGCTACTATGGGGACAGGGCCCGTGGACCAGTACTTC. This sequence encodes CASSVATMGTGPVDQYF.

V is TRBV5-1 and J is TRBJ2-5; a weak D match, TRBD2 (5 bases). The CDR3 runs to 14 residues. Germline CDR1 and CDR2: SGHRS and YFSETQ. The germline V and J ends were trimmed by 0 bases and 3 bases, with 9 bases remaining between them. The CDR3, as DNA: TGCGCCAGCAGCTTGGGGACTCATGAAGAGACCCAGTACTTC. As protein: CASSLGTHEETQYF.

The rearrangement links TRBV5-6 to TRBJ1-2; D is unresolved. The CDR3 covers 12 residues. Looked up from germline, CDR1 is SGHDT and CDR2 is YYEEEE. V was shortened by 9 bases and J by 3 bases, with 12 bases between the two germline ends. The DNA of the CDR3 is TGTGCCACCCGGAGAGCAGACTATGGCTACACCTTC. Protein product: CATRRADYGYTF. Based on the CDR3 plus reference TRBV5-6 and TRBJ1-2, the full variable domain is DAGVTQSPTHLIKTRGQQVTLRCSPKSGHDTVSWYQQALGQGPQFIFQYYEEEERQRGNFPDRFSGHQFPNYSSELNVNALLLGDSALYLCATRRADYGYTFGSGTRLTVV.

The chain carries TRBV6-5 and TRBJ2-2; the match to TRBD2 covers 7 bases. Trimming at V came to 4 bases and at J to 4 bases, leaving 6 bases not matched to a gene. The germline V gene has CDR1 MNHEY and CDR2 SVGAGI. The CDR3 is made up of 15 amino acids. The CDR3 loop reads CASSWEGWSTGELFF. CDR3 DNA: TGTGCCAGCAGTTGGGAGGGTTGGAGCACCGGGGAGCTGTTTTTT.

The rearrangement uses TRBV29-1 and TRBJ2-1; TRBD2 matches 9 bases. The CDR3 has 12 amino acids. Germline V gene sequence: CDR1 SQVTM, CDR2 ANQGSEA. V trimming: 5 bases; J trimming: 6 bases; junction bases outside the gene matches: 2. The CDR3 protein is CSVWTSANEQFF. CDR3 DNA sequence: TGCAGCGTTTGGACTAGCGCCAATGAGCAGTTCTTC.

The chain employs TRBV7-2 and TRBJ2-7; weak D call: TRBD2 (5 bases). The CDR3 totals 13 residues. The germline V gene encodes CDR1 SGHTA and CDR2 FQGNSA. V shed 4 bases and J shed 2 bases, with 9 bases lying between them. CDR3 nucleotides: TGTGCCAGCAGCTCAGTGGGAGCCTACGAGCAGTACTTC. As protein: CASSSVGAYEQYF.

The chain uses TRBV4-2 and TRBJ2-7; the match to TRBD1 covers 9 bases. This CDR3 has 15 amino acids. V dropped 1 base and J dropped 5; count of bases not matched to a gene: 6. Looked up from germline, CDR1 is LGHNA and CDR2 is YNFKEQ. The CDR3 reads CASSQGTGVVHEQYF. As DNA, the CDR3 is TGTGCCAGCAGCCAAGGGACAGGGGTAGTCCACGAGCAGTACTTC.

A note on this clone: The conserved closing phenylalanine or tryptophan is absent in this CDR3, likely reflecting a read error. This chain joins TRBV5-1 and TRBJ2-2; no clear D. CDR1 is SGHRS, CDR2 YFSETQ, per germline. This CDR3 is 13 amino acids long. Trimming shortened V by 4 bases and J by 4 bases, and 8 bases separated the two germline ends. CDR3 DNA sequence: TGCGCCAGCAGCCCCTGGACCACCGGGGAGCTGTTTTCT. Translating it yields CASSPWTTGELFS.

J is TRBJ2-1 and V is TRBV10-3, with 7 bases matching TRBD2. Germline assignment: CDR1 ENHRY and CDR2 SYGVKD. The CDR3 consists of 15 residues. Germline trimming cut 5 bases from V and 0 bases from J; bases unmatched to any gene: 4. In DNA form, the CDR3 reads TGTGCCATCAGTACTAGCGCTAACTCCTACAATGAGCAGTTCTTC. Residues: CAISTSANSYNEQFF.

The CDR3 coding sequence is TGTGCCAGCACGAGGACAGGGTTCGTGAACACTGAAGCTTTCTTT. This sequence encodes CASTRTGFVNTEAFF. This chain joins TRBV6-1 and TRBJ1-1; 8 bases are a match to TRBD1. This CDR3 region has 15 residues. Trimming removed 7 bases from V and 0 bases from J; junction bases left unmatched: 7. The germline V gene has CDR1 MNHNS and CDR2 SASEGT.

This sequence joins TRBV5-1 and TRBJ1-5, with D possibly matching TRBD1 (6 bases). The V end was cut by 1 base, the J end by 5 bases, with 13 bases between. The CDR3 totals 15 residues. Germline loops: CDR1 SGHRS, CDR2 YFSETQ. The CDR3 nucleotides read TGCGCCAGCAGCTTGTGGGGGCTTGAGGATCAGCCCCAGCATTTT. Amino acid sequence: CASSLWGLEDQPQHF.

CDR3 sequence reads: CASSGRYNTDTQYF. CDR3 in DNA: TGCGCCAGCAGCGGGAGGTACAACACAGATACGCAGTATTTT. The chain links TRBV5-1 to TRBJ2-3, with D possibly being TRBD2 (6 bases). Per the germline V gene, CDR1 is SGHRS and CDR2 is YFSETQ. CDR3 size: 14 residues. Trimming pared 4 bases from V and 2 bases from J, leaving 11 bases between.

V and J are TRBV9 and TRBJ2-3; no reliable D call. Germline CDR1 SGDLS, CDR2 YYNGEE. This CDR3 has 15 residues. V gave up 0 bases and J gave up 6 bases, with 14 bases separating them. The CDR3 sequence is CASSVVGSTEDTQYF. The CDR3 DNA reads as TGTGCCAGCAGCGTAGTCGGTTCTACTGAGGATACGCAGTATTTT. Full variable domain (missing parts from reference TRBV9 and TRBJ2-3): DSGVTQTPKHLITATGQRVTLRCSPRSGDLSVYWYQQSLDQGLQFLIQYYNGEERAKGNILERFSAQQFPDLHSELNLSSLELGDSALYFCASSVVGSTEDTQYFGPGTRLTVL.

The J gene is TRBJ2-2, the V gene TRBV5-1; D possibly corresponds to TRBD1 (5 bases). V lost 0 bases to trimming and J lost 6 bases, with 12 bases between them. CDR1 and CDR2 from the germline V gene are SGHRS and YFSETQ. The CDR3 covers 15 residues. The CDR3 DNA is TGCGCCAGCAGCTTGGGGACACGGGCGGCCGGGGAGCTGTTTTTT. This gives the protein CASSLGTRAAGELFF. Looking up the rest from reference TRBV5-1 and TRBJ2-2 gives the full variable domain: KAGVTQTPRYLIKTRGQQVTLSCSPISGHRSVSWYQQTPGQGLQFLFEYFSETQRNKGNFPGRFSGRQFSNSRSEMNVSTLELGDSALYLCASSLGTRAAGELFFGEGSRLTVL.

The chain uses TRBV7-9 and TRBJ2-1; D is unclear. CDR3 length: 14 residues. Germline CDR1 and CDR2: SEHNR and FQNEAQ (reference sequence). V lost 1 base, J lost 5 bases, and 9 bases lay in between. CDR3 nucleotide sequence: TGTGCCAGCAGCTTAGGGCCCAATAACAATGAGCAGTTCTTC. It translates to CASSLGPNNNEQFF.

The chain employs TRBV29-1 and TRBJ2-3; perhaps TRBD2 as D (5 bases). The germline V gene encodes CDR1 SQVTM and CDR2 ANQGSEA. The CDR3 totals 13 residues. V was trimmed by 7 bases and J by 2 bases, leaving 13 bases between them. This CDR3 reads CSGRKDHTDTQYF. The CDR3 nucleotides are TGCAGCGGGAGGAAGGACCACACAGATACGCAGTATTTT.

The rearrangement links TRBV18 to TRBJ1-1, with D unresolved. The CDR3 runs to 13 residues. V was pared by 2 bases and J by 4 bases, with 8 bases between. The V gene's germline CDR1 is KGHSH and CDR2 LQKENI. In nucleotides, the CDR3 is TGTGCCAGCTCACCAACGTTAGTCACTGAAGCTTTCTTT. Protein product: CASSPTLVTEAFF.

This rearrangement joins TRBV27 to TRBJ2-5; 7 bases line up with TRBD2. The CDR3 sequence is 17 residues long. Germline V lookup: CDR1 MNHEY, CDR2 SMNVEV (reference sequence). With 3 bases clipped from V and 4 bases from J, the junction kept 14 bases outside the gene matches. The CDR3 reads CASSLSFWGGTGETQYF. CDR3 DNA sequence: TGTGCCAGCAGTTTGTCCTTCTGGGGGGGTACGGGAGAGACCCAGTACTTC.

J is TRBJ2-7 and V is TRBV5-4, with TRBD1 matching 8 bases. CDR1 and CDR2 (germline): SGHNT, YYREEE (reference sequence). Trimming removed 0 bases from V and 3 bases from J; junction bases left unmatched: 5. The CDR3 is 15 amino acids. The CDR3: CASSLDSGGFYEQYF. CDR3 bases: TGTGCCAGCAGCTTGGATTCAGGGGGCTTCTACGAGCAGTACTTC. Full variable domain (rest looked up from reference TRBV5-4 and TRBJ2-7): ETGVTQSPTHLIKTRGQQVTLRCSSQSGHNTVSWYQQALGQGPQFIFQYYREEENGRGNFPPRFSGLQFPNYSSELNVNALELDDSALYLCASSLDSGGFYEQYFGPGTRLTVT.

This chain connects TRBV2 to TRBJ1-3, with TRBD1 as a possible D gene (6 bases). Germline V gives CDR1 SNHLY, CDR2 FYNNEI. CDR3 size: 16 residues. The ends were cut back, 4 bases at V and 0 bases at J, with 13 bases in the middle. CDR3 coding DNA: TGTGCCAGCAGTGGACAGGAGATCGGCTCTGGAAACACCATATATTTT. It yields the protein CASSGQEIGSGNTIYF.

The chain combines TRBV14 with TRBJ1-2; no clear D gene. Germline CDR1 is SGHDN and CDR2 is FVKESK. The CDR3 sequence is 17 residues long. The ends were cut back, 0 bases at V and 8 bases at J, with 22 bases in the middle. CDR3: CASSQDMGAGSLEGYTF. CDR3 DNA: TGTGCCAGCAGCCAAGATATGGGCGCAGGATCCCTGGAAGGCTACACCTTC.

A remark on this clone: The sample holds other DNA sequences that translate to the same CDR3. The chain carries TRBV6-5 and TRBJ1-2; D call uncertain. The V end was cut by 0 bases, the J end by 5 bases, with 7 bases between. The length of the CDR3 is 13 residues. Germline loops: CDR1 MNHEY, CDR2 SVGAGI. The CDR3 is CASSYSRGYGYTF. DNA for the CDR3: TGTGCCAGCAGTTACTCGAGAGGGTATGGCTACACCTTC.

V and J are TRBV5-1 and TRBJ1-5; 9 positions match TRBD1. J lost 5 bases, V lost 3 bases, and 3 bases had no gene match. In germline, CDR1 is SGHRS, CDR2 YFSETQ. The CDR3 has 14 amino acids. The CDR3 reads CASSWGQGDQPQHF. The CDR3 nucleotides read TGCGCCAGCAGCTGGGGACAGGGCGATCAGCCCCAGCATTTT.

To note about this clone: One end of the junction varies from germline; a read error may be responsible. The chain carries TRBV18 and TRBJ1-1; 8 bases are a match to TRBD1. Per germline, CDR1 KGHSH and CDR2 LQKENI. The CDR3 consists of 17 residues. CDR3 protein: CASSPPDRVVVSTEAFF. DNA for the CDR3: TGTGCCAGCTCCCCACCGGACAGGGTGGTAGTGAGCACTGAAGCTTTCTTT.

The rearrangement links TRBV6-6 to TRBJ2-7, with D perhaps TRBD2 (5 bases). This CDR3 spans 15 amino acids. CDR1 is MNHNY, CDR2 SVGAGI, per germline (reference sequence). Trimming shortened V by 11 bases and J by 0 bases, and 20 bases separated the two germline ends. CDR3 in amino acids: CAVRQEGDHSYEQYF. In DNA form, the CDR3 reads TGTGCCGTACGACAAGAGGGCGACCACTCCTACGAGCAGTACTTC.

The J gene is TRBJ1-2, the V gene TRBV19, with a tentative D call TRBD1 (6 bases). Germline-derived CDR1 and CDR2 are LNHDA and SQIVND (reference sequence). Trimming shortened V by 4 bases and J by 3 bases, and 6 bases separated the two germline ends. The CDR3 runs 12 residues. The CDR3 nucleotides are TGTGCCAGTAGTAGGACAGACTATGGCTACACCTTC. Its protein is CASSRTDYGYTF.